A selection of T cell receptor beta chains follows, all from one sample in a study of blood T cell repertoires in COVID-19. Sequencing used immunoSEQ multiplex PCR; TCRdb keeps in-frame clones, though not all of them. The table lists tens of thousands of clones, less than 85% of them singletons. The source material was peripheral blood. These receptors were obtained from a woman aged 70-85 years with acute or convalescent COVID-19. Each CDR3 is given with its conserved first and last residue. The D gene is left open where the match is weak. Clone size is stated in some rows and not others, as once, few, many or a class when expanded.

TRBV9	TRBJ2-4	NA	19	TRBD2	CASSVDPAGGPGAKNIQYF	TGTGCCAGCAGCGTAGACCCAGCGGGAGGGCCGGGGGCCAAAAACATTCAGTACTTC
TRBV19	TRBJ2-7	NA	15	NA	CASRRTWGLSYEQYF	TGTGCCAGTCGCCGGACATGGGGTCTCTCCTACGAGCAGTACTTC
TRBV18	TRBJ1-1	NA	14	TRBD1	CASSPNTGGTEAFF	TGTGCCAGCTCACCAAATACAGGGGGAACTGAAGCTTTCTTT
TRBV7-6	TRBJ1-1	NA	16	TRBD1	CASSLVSGGGTSEAFF	TGTGCCAGCAGCTTAGTCTCAGGGGGCGGAACAAGTGAAGCTTTCTTT
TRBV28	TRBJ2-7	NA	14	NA	CASSGHGSSYEQYF	TGTGCCAGCAGTGGGCACGGTAGCTCCTACGAGCAGTACTTC
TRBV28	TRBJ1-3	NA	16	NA	CASSFGSAPSGNTIYF	TGTGCCAGCAGTTTCGGGTCAGCACCCTCTGGAAACACCATATATTTT
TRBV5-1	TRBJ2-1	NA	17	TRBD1	CASSGGTGVGSYNEQFF	TGCGCCAGCAGCGGCGGGACAGGGGTGGGGTCCTACAATGAGCAGTTCTTC
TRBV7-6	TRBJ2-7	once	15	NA	CASSLFAGSSYEQYF	TGTGCCAGCAGCTTATTCGCGGGAAGCTCCTACGAGCAGTACTTC
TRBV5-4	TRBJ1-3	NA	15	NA	CASSSPTGSGNTIYF	TGTGCCAGCAGCTCCCCGACAGGCTCTGGAAACACCATATATTTT
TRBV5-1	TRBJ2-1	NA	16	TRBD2	CASSDGTSGTYNEQFF	TGCGCCAGCAGCGACGGGACTAGCGGAACCTACAATGAGCAGTTCTTC
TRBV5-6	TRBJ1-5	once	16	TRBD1	CASSNSRGLSNQPQHF	TGTGCCAGCAGCAATTCCAGGGGGCTCAGCAATCAGCCCCAGCATTTT
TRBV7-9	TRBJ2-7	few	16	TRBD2	CASSLATGGRSYEQYF	TGTGCCAGCAGCTTAGCCACGGGCGGGAGGTCCTACGAGCAGTACTTC
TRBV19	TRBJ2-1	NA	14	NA	CASSIVTRPHEQFF	TGTGCCAGTAGTATAGTAACTAGACCCCATGAGCAGTTCTTC
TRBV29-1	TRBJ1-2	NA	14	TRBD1	CSVSQMTGNYGYTF	TGCAGCGTTTCCCAAATGACAGGGAACTATGGCTACACCTTC
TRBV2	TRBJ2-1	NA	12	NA	CASRPGLLLPFF	TGTGCCAGCAGACCGGGACTCCTACTCCCGTTCTTC